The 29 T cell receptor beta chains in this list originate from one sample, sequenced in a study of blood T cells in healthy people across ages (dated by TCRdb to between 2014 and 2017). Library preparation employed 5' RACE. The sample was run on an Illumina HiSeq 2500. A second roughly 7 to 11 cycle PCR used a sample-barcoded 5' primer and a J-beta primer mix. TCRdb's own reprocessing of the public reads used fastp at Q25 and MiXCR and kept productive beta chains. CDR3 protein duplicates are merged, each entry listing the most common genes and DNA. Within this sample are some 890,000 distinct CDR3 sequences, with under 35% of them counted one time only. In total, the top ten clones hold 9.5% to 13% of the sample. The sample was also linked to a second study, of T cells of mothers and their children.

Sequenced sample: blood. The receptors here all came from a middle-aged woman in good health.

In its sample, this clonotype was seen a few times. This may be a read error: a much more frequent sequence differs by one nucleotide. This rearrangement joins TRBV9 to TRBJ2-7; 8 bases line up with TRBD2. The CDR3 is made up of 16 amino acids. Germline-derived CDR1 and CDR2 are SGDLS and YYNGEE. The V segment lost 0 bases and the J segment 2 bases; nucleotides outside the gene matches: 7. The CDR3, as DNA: TGTGCCAGCAGCGTAGGGCCGGGGACTAGGCCCTACGAGCAGTACTTC. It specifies CASSVGPGTRPYEQYF.

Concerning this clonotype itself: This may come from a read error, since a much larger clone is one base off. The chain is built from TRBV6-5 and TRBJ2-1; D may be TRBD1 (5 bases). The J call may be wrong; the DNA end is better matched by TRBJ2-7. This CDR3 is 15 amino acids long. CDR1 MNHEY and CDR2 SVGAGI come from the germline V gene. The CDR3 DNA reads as TGTGCCAGCAGTGGGGCCCCGAGCTCCTACAATGAGCAGTACTTC. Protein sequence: CASSGAPSSYNEQYF.

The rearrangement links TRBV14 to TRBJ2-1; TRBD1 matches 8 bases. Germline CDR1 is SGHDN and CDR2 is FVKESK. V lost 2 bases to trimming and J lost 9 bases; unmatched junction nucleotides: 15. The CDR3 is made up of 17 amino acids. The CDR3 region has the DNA TGTGCCAGCAGCCAACTCCCAGGGGGCCGCTCTATTGTTGAGCAGTTCTTC. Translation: CASSQLPGGRSIVEQFF.

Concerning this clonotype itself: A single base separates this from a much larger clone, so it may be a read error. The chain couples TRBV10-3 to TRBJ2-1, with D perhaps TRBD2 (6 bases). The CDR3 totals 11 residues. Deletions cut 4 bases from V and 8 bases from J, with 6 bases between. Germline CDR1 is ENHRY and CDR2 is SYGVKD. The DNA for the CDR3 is TGTGCCATCAGTGGGGGGGATGAGCAGTTCTTC. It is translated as CAISGGDEQFF.

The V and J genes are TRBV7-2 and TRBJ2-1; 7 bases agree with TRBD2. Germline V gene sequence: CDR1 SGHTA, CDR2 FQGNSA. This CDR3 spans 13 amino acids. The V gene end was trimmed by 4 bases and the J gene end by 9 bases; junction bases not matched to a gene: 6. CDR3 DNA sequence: TGTACCAGCAGCTCGCAGACTAGCTTTGAGCAGTTCTTC. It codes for CTSSSQTSFEQFF.

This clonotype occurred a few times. This CDR3 reads CASSQATWNEQFF. The CDR3 coding sequence is TGCGCCAGCAGCCAAGCGACTTGGAATGAGCAGTTCTTC. V is TRBV4-3 and J is TRBJ2-1, with D unclear. This CDR3 is 13 amino acids long. CDR1 is LGHNA, CDR2 YSLEER, per germline. V was cut by 1 base and J by 7 bases, with 8 bases left in between.

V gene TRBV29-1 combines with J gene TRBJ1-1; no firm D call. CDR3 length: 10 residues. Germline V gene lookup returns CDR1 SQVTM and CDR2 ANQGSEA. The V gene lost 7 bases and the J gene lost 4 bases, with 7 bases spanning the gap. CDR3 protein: CSALSTEAFF. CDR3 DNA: TGCAGCGCACTAAGCACTGAAGCTTTCTTT. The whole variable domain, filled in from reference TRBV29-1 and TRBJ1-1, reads SAVISQKPSRDICQRGTSLTIQCQVDSQVTMMFWYRQQPGQSLTLIATANQGSEATYESGFVIDKFPISRPNLTFSTLTVSNMSPEDSSIYLCSALSTEAFFGQGTRLTVV.

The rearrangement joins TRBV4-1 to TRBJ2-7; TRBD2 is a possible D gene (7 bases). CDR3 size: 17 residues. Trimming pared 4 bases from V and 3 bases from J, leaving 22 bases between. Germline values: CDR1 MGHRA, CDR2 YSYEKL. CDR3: CASSLTPQRDILYEQYF. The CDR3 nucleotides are TGCGCCAGCAGCCTCACTCCCCAGCGGGACATACTCTACGAGCAGTACTTC.

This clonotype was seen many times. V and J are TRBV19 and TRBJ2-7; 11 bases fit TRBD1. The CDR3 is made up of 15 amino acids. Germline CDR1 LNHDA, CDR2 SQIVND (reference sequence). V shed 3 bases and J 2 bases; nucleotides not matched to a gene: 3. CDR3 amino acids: CASSIGQGATYEQYF. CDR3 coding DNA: TGTGCCAGTAGTATTGGACAGGGGGCAACCTACGAGCAGTACTTC.

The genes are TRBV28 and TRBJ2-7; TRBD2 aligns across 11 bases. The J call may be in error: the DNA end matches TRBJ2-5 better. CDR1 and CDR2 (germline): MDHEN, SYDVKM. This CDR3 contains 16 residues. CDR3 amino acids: CASSFPLGLAEGTQYF. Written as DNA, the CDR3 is TGTGCCAGCAGTTTCCCCCTGGGACTAGCGGAAGGGACCCAGTACTTC.

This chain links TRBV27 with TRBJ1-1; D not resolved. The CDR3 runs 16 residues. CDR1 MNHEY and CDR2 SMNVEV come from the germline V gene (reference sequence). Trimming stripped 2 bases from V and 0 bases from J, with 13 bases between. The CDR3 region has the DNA TGTGCCAGCAGTTTAACCCTCACACGGATGAACACTGAAGCTTTCTTT. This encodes CASSLTLTRMNTEAFF.

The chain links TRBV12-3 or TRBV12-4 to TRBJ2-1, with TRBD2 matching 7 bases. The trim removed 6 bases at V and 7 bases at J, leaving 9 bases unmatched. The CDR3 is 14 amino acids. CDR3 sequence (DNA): TGTGCCAGCAGGGGGGGACTAAGTCTTAATGAGCAGTTCTTC. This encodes CASRGGLSLNEQFF.

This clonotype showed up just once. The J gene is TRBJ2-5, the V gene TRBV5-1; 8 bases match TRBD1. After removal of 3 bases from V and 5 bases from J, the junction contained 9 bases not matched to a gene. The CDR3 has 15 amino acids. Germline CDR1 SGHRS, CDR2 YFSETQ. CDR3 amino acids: CASSSGQGRDETQYF. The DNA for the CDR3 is TGCGCCAGCAGCTCAGGACAGGGTCGGGACGAGACCCAGTACTTC.

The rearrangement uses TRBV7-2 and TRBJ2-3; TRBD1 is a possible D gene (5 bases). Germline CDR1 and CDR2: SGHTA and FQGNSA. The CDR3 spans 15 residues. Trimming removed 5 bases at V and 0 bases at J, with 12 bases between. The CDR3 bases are TGTGCCAGCAGCAGCGCTTGGGGCAGCACAGATACGCAGTATTTT. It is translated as CASSSAWGSTDTQYF. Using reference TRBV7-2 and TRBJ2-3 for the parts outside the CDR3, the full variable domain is GAGVSQSPSNKVTEKGKDVELRCDPISGHTALYWYRQSLGQGLEFLIYFQGNSAPDKSGLPSDRFSAERTGGSVSTLTIQRTQQEDSAVYLCASSSAWGSTDTQYFGPGTRLTVL.

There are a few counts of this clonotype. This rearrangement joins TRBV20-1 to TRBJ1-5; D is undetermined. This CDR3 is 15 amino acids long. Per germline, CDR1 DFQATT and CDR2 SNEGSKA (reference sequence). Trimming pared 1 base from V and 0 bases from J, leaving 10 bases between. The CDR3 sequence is CSARGRAYSNQPQHF. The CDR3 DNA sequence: TGCAGTGCTAGAGGGCGGGCCTATAGCAATCAGCCCCAGCATTTT.

The CDR3 here is CASTGDSANYGYTF. The CDR3 coding sequence is TGTGCCAGTACCGGGGACAGTGCTAACTATGGCTACACCTTC. The chain joins TRBV19 to TRBJ1-2; 7 bases fit TRBD1. After removal of 7 bases from V and 0 bases from J, the junction contained 5 bases not matched to a gene. Germline CDR1 reads LNHDA; CDR2 reads SQIVND (reference sequence). The CDR3 extends over 14 amino acids.

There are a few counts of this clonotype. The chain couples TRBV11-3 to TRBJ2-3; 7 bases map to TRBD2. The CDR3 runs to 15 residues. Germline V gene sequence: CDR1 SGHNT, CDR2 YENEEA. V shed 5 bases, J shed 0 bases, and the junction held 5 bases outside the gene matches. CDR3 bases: TGTGCCAGCAGCCTAGGGAGGGAGAGCACAGATACGCAGTATTTT. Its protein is CASSLGRESTDTQYF.

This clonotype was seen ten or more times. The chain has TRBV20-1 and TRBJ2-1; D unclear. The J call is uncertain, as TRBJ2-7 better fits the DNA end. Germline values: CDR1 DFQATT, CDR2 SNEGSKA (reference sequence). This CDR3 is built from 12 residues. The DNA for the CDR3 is TGCAGTGCACTACCAAACCTCAATGAGCAGTACTTC. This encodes CSALPNLNEQYF.

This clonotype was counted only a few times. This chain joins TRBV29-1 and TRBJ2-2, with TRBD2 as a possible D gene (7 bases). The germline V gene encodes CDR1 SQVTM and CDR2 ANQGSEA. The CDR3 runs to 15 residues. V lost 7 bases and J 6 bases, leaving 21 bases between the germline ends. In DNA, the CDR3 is TGCAGCGGGAAGAGTACAGGGAGGGGGGCCGGGGAGCTGTTTTTT. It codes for CSGKSTGRGAGELFF.

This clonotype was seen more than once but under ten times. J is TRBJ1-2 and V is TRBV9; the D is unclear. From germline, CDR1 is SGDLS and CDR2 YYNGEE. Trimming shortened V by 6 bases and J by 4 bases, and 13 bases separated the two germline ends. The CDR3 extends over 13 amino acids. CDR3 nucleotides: TGTGCCAGCACCCTAGGTAGTGGCTATGGCTACACCTTC. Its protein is CASTLGSGYGYTF.

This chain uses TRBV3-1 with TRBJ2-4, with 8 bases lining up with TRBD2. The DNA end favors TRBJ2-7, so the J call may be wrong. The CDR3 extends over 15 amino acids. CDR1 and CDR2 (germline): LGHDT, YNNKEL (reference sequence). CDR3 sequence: CANSPRLAGTYEQYF. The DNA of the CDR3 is TGTGCCAACAGTCCCCGTTTAGCGGGGACCTACGAGCAGTACTTC.

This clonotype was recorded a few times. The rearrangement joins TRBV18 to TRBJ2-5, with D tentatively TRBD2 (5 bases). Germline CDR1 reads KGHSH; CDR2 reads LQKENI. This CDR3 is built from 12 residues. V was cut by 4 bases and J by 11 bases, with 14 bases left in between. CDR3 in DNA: TGTGCCAGCTCACTGGAGGAGAATGAGCAGTACTTC. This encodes CASSLEENEQYF.

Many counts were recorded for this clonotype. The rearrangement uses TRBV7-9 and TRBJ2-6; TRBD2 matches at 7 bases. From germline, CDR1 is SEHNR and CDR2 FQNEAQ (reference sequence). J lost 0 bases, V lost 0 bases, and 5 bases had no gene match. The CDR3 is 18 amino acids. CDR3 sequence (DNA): TGTGCCAGCAGCTTAGCGGGAGGGACCCTCTCTGGGGCCAACGTCCTGACTTTC. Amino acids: CASSLAGGTLSGANVLTF. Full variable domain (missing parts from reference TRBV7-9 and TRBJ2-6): DTGVSQNPRHKITKRGQNVTFRCDPISEHNRLYWYRQTLGQGPEFLTYFQNEAQLEKSRLLSDRFSAERPKGSFSTLEIQRTEQGDSAMYLCASSLAGGTLSGANVLTFGAGSRLTVL.

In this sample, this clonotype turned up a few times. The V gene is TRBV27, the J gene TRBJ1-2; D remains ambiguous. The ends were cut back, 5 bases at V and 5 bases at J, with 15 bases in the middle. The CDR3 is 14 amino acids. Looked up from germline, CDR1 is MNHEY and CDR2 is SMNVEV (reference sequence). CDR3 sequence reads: CASSPLSYVYGYTF. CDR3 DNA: TGTGCCAGCAGTCCCCTTTCCTACGTTTATGGCTACACCTTC.

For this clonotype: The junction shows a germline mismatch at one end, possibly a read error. For the CDR3, the DNA is TGTGCCAGCAGCTTTGGAGGGGCCCTCTACAATGGGCAGTTCTTC. Residues: CASSFGGALYNGQFF. This sequence joins TRBV7-3 and TRBJ2-1, with a tentative D call TRBD2 (6 bases). The CDR3 contains 15 residues. Germline V gives CDR1 SGHTA, CDR2 FQGTGA. Together with reference TRBV7-3 and TRBJ2-1, the CDR3 gives the full variable domain: GAGVSQTPSNKVTEKGKYVELRCDPISGHTALYWYRQSLGQGPEFLIYFQGTGAADDSGLPNDRFFAVRPEGSVSTLKIQRTERGDSAVYLCASSFGGALYNGQFFGPGTRLTVL.

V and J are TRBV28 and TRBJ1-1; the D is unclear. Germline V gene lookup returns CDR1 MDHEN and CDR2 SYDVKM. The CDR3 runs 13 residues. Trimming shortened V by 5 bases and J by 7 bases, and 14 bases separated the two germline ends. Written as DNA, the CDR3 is TGTGCCAGCAGTCCACGGGTTGGAGGTGAAGCTTTCTTT. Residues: CASSPRVGGEAFF.

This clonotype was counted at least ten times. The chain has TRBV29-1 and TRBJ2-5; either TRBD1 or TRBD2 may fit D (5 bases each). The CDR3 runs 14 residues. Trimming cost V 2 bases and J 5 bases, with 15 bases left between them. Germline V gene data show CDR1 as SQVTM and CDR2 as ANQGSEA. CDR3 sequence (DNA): TGCAGCGTTGAACATTCAGGGAGAGGGGAGACCCAGTACTTC. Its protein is CSVEHSGRGETQYF.

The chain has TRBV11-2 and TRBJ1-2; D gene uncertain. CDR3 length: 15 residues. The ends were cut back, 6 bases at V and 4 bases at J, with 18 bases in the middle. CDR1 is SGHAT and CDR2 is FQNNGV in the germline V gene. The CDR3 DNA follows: TGTGCCAGCAGATCCTTGTGGGAGAGAAGCTATGGCTACACCTTC. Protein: CASRSLWERSYGYTF.

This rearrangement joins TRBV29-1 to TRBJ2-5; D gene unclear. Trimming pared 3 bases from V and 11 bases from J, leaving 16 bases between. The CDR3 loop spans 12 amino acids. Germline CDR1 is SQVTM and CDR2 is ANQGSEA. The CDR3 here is CSVDIRYNEQYF. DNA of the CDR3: TGCAGCGTTGACATTCGCTACAATGAGCAGTACTTC. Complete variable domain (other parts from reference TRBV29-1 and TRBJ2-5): SAVISQKPSRDICQRGTSLTIQCQVDSQVTMMFWYRQQPGQSLTLIATANQGSEATYESGFVIDKFPISRPNLTFSTLTVSNMSPEDSSIYLCSVDIRYNEQYFGPGTRLLVL.